The next 2 T cell receptor beta chains were all read from a single sample in a study of shared T cell receptors in the human thymus. The assay was immunoSEQ multiplex PCR, and TCRdb's table has in-frame clones only and misses some. The sample shows around 730,000 clones, around 85% of them seen only once. The sample was also reused in another study, on human thymus T cells.

Material: thymocytes. The receptor source for this set is a girl under two years old with a congenital heart defect.

The chain combines TRBV7-6 with TRBJ2-7, with D possibly TRBD1 on 5 matching bases. V lost 2 bases and J lost 3, with 17 bases in between. The CDR3 runs 16 residues. The V gene's germline CDR1 is SGHVS and CDR2 FNYEAQ. The CDR3 here is CASSLRLQGLYYEQYF. The CDR3 nucleotides read TGTGCCAGCAGCTTACGGCTTCAGGGCCTTTACTACGAGCAGTACTTC.

The chain combines TRBV6-5 with TRBJ2-7; a possible D gene is TRBD1 (5 bases). The V and J ends lost 2 bases and 2 bases respectively, with 10 bases between them. Looked up from germline, CDR1 is MNHEY and CDR2 is SVGAGI. The CDR3 runs 14 residues. DNA for the CDR3: TGTGCCAGCAGTTACAACAGGCTCACCTACGAGCAGTACTTC. This codes for CASSYNRLTYEQYF.